This is a list of T cell receptor beta chains from one sample in a study of T-cell reconstitution after alpha-beta-depleted transplantation in children. TCRdb fed the PCR reads into MiXCR, producing one record per CDR3 protein. Here the sample spans 65,000 to 90,000 distinct CDR3 sequences, about 11% being singletons. The specimen comprised PBMCs, sampled before TCRalphabeta/CD19-depleted stem cell transplant. Source of these receptors: a boy aged 10-17 years with acute myeloid leukemia, due to receive a stem cell transplant. Each CDR3 is given with its conserved first and last residue. D genes are given only for firm matches. Clone size, where shown, is once, few, many, or a class for clones that have expanded.

d_call	v_call	cdr3_length	j_call	clone_size	cdr3_aa	cdr3_nt
-	TRBV24-1	13	TRBJ2-5	many	CATSDVSKETQYF	TGTGCCACCAGTGATGTCAGTAAAGAGACCCAGTACTTC
TRBD2	TRBV20-1	12	TRBJ2-7	-	CSATQGGEGQYF	TGCAGTGCTACTCAGGGAGGGGAGGGGCAGTACTTC
-	TRBV20-1	11	TRBJ1-5	many	CSASDTVDQHF	TGCAGTGCTAGTGACACAGTAGATCAGCATTTT
TRBD2	TRBV10-3	14	TRBJ2-5	many	CAISDVAGKETQYF	TGTGCCATCAGTGACGTAGCGGGAAAGGAGACCCAGTACTTC
-	TRBV7-9	14	TRBJ2-1	many	CASSLGEYYNEQFF	TGTGCCAGCAGCTTAGGCGAGTACTACAATGAGCAGTTCTTC
-	TRBV27	16	TRBJ1-1	many	CASSWLPNRVNTEAFF	TGTGCCAGCAGTTGGCTTCCCAACAGGGTTAACACTGAAGCTTTCTTT
-	TRBV3-1	15	TRBJ1-6	many	CASRPGGRANSPLHF	TGTGCCAGCCGTCCGGGGGGGCGAGCGAATTCACCCCTCCACTTT
TRBD1	TRBV20-1	16	TRBJ2-3	many	CSARTPGQISTDTQYF	TGCAGTGCTAGAACTCCGGGACAGATTTCCACAGATACGCAGTATTTT
TRBD1	TRBV12-3/TRBV12-4	16	TRBJ2-1	many	CASSLKGTGGYNEQFF	TGTGCCAGCAGTTTAAAAGGGACAGGGGGCTACAATGAGCAGTTCTTC
-	TRBV7-3	16	TRBJ2-1	many	CASSPSRRGSYNEQFF	TGTGCCAGCAGCCCATCCAGGAGGGGCTCCTACAATGAGCAGTTCTTC
-	TRBV4-2	15	TRBJ2-1	many	CASSQEEDRYNEQFF	TGTGCCAGCAGCCAAGAAGAAGACAGATACAATGAGCAGTTCTTC
-	TRBV12-3/TRBV12-4	15	TRBJ1-5	many	CASSLFQGGNQPQHF	TGTGCCAGCAGTTTATTCCAGGGCGGCAATCAGCCCCAGCATTTT
-	TRBV19	16	TRBJ1-5	many	CASSRWEWGSNQPQHF	TGTGCCAGTAGTAGATGGGAGTGGGGGAGCAATCAGCCCCAGCATTTT
-	TRBV20-1	15	TRBJ1-2	many	CSAYMPDLTFYGYTF	TGCAGTGCGTATATGCCGGACCTAACCTTCTATGGCTACACCTTC
-	TRBV20-1	13	TRBJ2-5	many	CSAPLATQETQYF	TGCAGTGCCCCTCTAGCGACCCAAGAGACCCAGTACTTC
-	TRBV5-1	12	TRBJ2-1	many	CASNLGNNEQFF	TGCGCCAGCAATCTGGGGAACAATGAGCAGTTCTTC
-	TRBV7-2	14	TRBJ2-7	many	CASSTRGYSYEQYF	TGTGCCAGCAGCACCCGGGGGTACTCCTACGAGCAGTACTTC
-	TRBV14	14	TRBJ2-1	-	CASSPLGGDNEQFF	TGTGCCAGCAGCCCCTTAGGAGGGGATAATGAGCAGTTCTTC
-	TRBV3-1	15	TRBJ1-5	many	CASSRGRSSNQPQHF	TGTGCCAGCAGCCGGGGCAGGAGCTCGAATCAGCCCCAGCATTTT
-	TRBV12-3/TRBV12-4	12	TRBJ2-5	many	CASRGPAETQYF	TGTGCCAGCAGGGGACCGGCGGAGACCCAGTACTTC
-	TRBV2	15	TRBJ2-5	many	CASSEEGIRGVAQYF	TGTGCCAGCAGTGAAGAAGGGATCAGGGGGGTCGCCCAGTACTTC
-	TRBV4-3	18	TRBJ2-3	many	CASSQEPFNWRWADTQYF	TGCGCCAGCAGCCAAGAACCCTTCAACTGGCGCTGGGCAGATACGCAGTATTTT
TRBD2	TRBV12-3/TRBV12-4	17	TRBJ2-5	-	CASSSTSGGYYQETQYF	TGTGCCAGTTCATCGACTAGCGGGGGGTACTACCAAGAGACCCAGTACTTC
TRBD2	TRBV6-2/TRBV6-3	14	TRBJ2-1	many	CASRASGTYNEQFF	TGTGCCAGCAGGGCTAGCGGGACCTACAATGAGCAGTTCTTC
-	TRBV10-3	13	TRBJ2-1	many	CAHGPATYNEQFF	TGTGCCCACGGCCCAGCGACGTACAATGAGCAGTTCTTC
-	TRBV20-1	14	TRBJ2-5	many	CSASRGGLGETQYF	TGCAGTGCTAGCCGCGGGGGCCTCGGGGAGACCCAGTACTTC
TRBD1	TRBV29-1	15	TRBJ1-1	many	CSVVGTGGWNTEAFF	TGCAGCGTTGTAGGAACAGGGGGATGGAACACTGAAGCTTTCTTT
-	TRBV29-1	12	TRBJ1-2	-	CSVSQSNYGYTF	TGCAGCGTTTCACAGTCTAACTATGGCTACACCTTC
-	TRBV20-1	13	TRBJ2-7	-	CSARYGRSYEQYF	TGCAGTGCTAGATATGGTAGGAGCTACGAGCAGTACTTC
TRBD1	TRBV12-3/TRBV12-4	15	TRBJ1-2	many	CASSLNQGANYGYTF	TGTGCCAGCAGTTTAAATCAGGGGGCAAACTATGGCTACACCTTC
TRBD1	TRBV12-3/TRBV12-4	16	TRBJ2-6	many	CASRTTGGGGANVLTF	TGTGCCAGCAGGACTACAGGGGGCGGTGGGGCCAACGTCCTGACTTTC
-	TRBV5-1	16	TRBJ2-2	many	CASSQRGGRYTGELFF	TGCGCCAGCAGCCAGAGGGGGGGAAGGTACACCGGGGAGCTGTTTTTT
-	TRBV7-2	16	TRBJ2-3	many	CASSLVGGGGVDTQYF	TGTGCCAGCAGCTTGGTCGGTGGGGGGGGCGTAGATACGCAGTATTTT
-	TRBV12-3/TRBV12-4	18	TRBJ2-6	few	CAFSFRGVLTSGANVLTF	TGTGCCTTCAGTTTTAGAGGGGTCCTTACTTCTGGGGCCAACGTCCTGACTTTC
TRBD1	TRBV12-3/TRBV12-4	14	TRBJ1-5	many	CASKRTGDHQPQHF	TGTGCCAGCAAAAGAACAGGGGACCATCAGCCCCAGCATTTT
-	TRBV20-1	16	TRBJ1-1	many	CSVRGGVGYMNTEAFF	TGCAGTGTCAGAGGTGGGGTGGGTTACATGAACACTGAAGCTTTCTTT
TRBD2	TRBV7-3	14	TRBJ2-5	many	CASSLNGGTETQYF	TGTGCCAGCAGCTTAAACGGGGGGACAGAGACCCAGTACTTC
-	TRBV6-2/TRBV6-3	15	TRBJ2-4	many	CASSYPRGQTNIQYF	TGTGCCAGCAGTTACCCGCGCGGACAGACGAACATTCAGTACTTC
-	TRBV9	15	TRBJ2-7	many	CASSGPQEGRNEQYF	TGTGCCAGCAGCGGCCCACAAGAGGGGAGGAACGAGCAGTACTTC
-	TRBV4-2	14	TRBJ1-1	-	CASGHGILCCAAFF	TGTGCCAGCGGCCACGGGATCCTTTGCTGTGCAGCGTTCTTT
-	TRBV7-9	14	TRBJ1-1	-	CASSPKSGDTEAFF	TGTGCCAGCAGCCCGAAGTCAGGGGACACTGAAGCTTTCTTT
-	TRBV6-5	11	TRBJ2-1	many	CASSYQSEQFF	TGTGCCAGCAGTTACCAGTCAGAGCAGTTCTTC
-	TRBV6-5	16	TRBJ1-5	many	CASSPLGLQGNQPQHF	TGTGCCAGCAGTCCCCTCGGCTTACAGGGTAATCAGCCCCAGCATTTT
TRBD2	TRBV20-1	14	TRBJ2-2	many	CSAILAGSTGELFF	TGCAGTGCTATCCTAGCGGGTTCAACCGGGGAGCTGTTTTTT
-	TRBV15	12	TRBJ1-6	many	CATRHPNSPLHF	TGTGCCACTCGCCACCCAAACTCACCCCTCCACTTT
-	TRBV12-5	17	TRBJ1-1	many	CASGLFSGTYLGTEAFF	TGTGCTAGTGGTTTGTTCTCCGGGACATATCTAGGCACTGAAGCTTTCTTT
TRBD1	TRBV5-6	12	TRBJ2-4	few	CASSFGGDREYF	TGTGCCAGCAGCTTCGGCGGGGACAGGGAGTACTTC
-	TRBV2	16	TRBJ2-2	once	CASRLGPSKNTGELFF	TGTGCCAGCAGGCTAGGGCCGTCAAAAAACACCGGGGAGCTGTTTTTT
-	TRBV4-2	18	TRBJ2-6	many	CASSQGDPGWSGANVLTF	TGTGCCAGCAGCCAAGGCGACCCTGGGTGGTCGGGGGCCAACGTCCTGACTTTC
-	TRBV7-8	15	TRBJ2-5	many	CASSLGGLPTETQYF	TGTGCCAGCAGCTTAGGGGGGCTGCCGACAGAGACCCAGTACTTC
-	TRBV24-1	16	TRBJ2-1	many	CATSDSLRGAYNEQFF	TGTGCCACCAGTGATTCTCTCAGGGGAGCCTACAATGAGCAGTTCTTC
TRBD1	TRBV3-1	15	TRBJ1-1	many	CASSQAPGTGQEAFF	TGTGCCAGCAGCCAAGCCCCCGGGACAGGGCAGGAAGCTTTCTTT